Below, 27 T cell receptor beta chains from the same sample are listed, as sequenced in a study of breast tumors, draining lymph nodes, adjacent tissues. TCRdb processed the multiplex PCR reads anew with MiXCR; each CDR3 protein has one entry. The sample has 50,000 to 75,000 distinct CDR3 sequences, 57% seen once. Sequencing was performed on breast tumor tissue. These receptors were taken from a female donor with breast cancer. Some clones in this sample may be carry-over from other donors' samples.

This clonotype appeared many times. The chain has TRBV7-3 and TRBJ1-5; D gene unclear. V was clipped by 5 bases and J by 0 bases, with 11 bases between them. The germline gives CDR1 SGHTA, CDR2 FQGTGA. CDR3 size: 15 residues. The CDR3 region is CASSLPRYSNQPQHF. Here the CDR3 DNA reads TGTGCCAGCAGCCTTCCCAGATATAGCAATCAGCCCCAGCATTTT. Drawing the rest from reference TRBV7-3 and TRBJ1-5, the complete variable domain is GAGVSQTPSNKVTEKGKYVELRCDPISGHTALYWYRQSLGQGPEFLIYFQGTGAADDSGLPNDRFFAVRPEGSVSTLKIQRTERGDSAVYLCASSLPRYSNQPQHFGDGTRLSIL.

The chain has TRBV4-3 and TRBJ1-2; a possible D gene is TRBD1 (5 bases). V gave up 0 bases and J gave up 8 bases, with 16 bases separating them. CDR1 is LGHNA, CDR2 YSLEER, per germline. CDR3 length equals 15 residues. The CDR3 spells CASSQDEGRKRGYTF. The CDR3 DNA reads TGCGCCAGCAGCCAAGATGAGGGACGTAAGCGCGGCTACACCTTC.

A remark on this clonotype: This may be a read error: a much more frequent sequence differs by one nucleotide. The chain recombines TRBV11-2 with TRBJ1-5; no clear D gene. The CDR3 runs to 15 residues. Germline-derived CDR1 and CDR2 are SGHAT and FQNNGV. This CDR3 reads CASSSGLYSNQPRHF. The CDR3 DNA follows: TGTGCCAGCAGCTCTGGACTATATAGCAATCAGCCCCGGCATTTT.

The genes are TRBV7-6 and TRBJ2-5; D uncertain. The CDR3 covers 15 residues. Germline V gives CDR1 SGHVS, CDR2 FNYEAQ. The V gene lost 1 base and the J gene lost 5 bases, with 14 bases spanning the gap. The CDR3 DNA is TGTGCCAGCAGCTTAGGAGCTGGGGTGCGTGAGACCCAGTACTTC. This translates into CASSLGAGVRETQYF. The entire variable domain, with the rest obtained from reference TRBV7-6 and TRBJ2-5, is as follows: GAGVSQSPRYKVTKRGQDVALRCDPISGHVSLYWYRQALGQGPEFLTYFNYEAQQDKSGLPNDRFSAERPEGSISTLTIQRTEQRDSAMYRCASSLGAGVRETQYFGPGTRLLVL.

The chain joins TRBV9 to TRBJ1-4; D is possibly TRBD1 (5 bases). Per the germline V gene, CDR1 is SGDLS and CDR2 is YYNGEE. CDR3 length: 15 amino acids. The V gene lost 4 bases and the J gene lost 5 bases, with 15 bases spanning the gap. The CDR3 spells CASSPGGVGNEKLFF. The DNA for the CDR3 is TGTGCCAGCAGCCCCGGGGGGGTAGGGAATGAAAAACTGTTTTTT.

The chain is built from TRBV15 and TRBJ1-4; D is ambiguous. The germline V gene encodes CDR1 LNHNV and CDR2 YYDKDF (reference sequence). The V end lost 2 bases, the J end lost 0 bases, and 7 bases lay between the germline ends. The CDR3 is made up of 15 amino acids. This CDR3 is CATSRTLATNEKLFF. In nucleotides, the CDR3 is TGTGCCACCAGCAGAACCCTCGCAACTAATGAAAAACTGTTTTTT.

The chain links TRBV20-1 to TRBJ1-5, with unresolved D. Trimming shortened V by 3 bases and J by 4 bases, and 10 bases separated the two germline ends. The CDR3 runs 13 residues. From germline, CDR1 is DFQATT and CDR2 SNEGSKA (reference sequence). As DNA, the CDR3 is TGCAGTGCTAGTCCAGAGTTGAATCAGCCCCAGCATTTT. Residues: CSASPELNQPQHF.

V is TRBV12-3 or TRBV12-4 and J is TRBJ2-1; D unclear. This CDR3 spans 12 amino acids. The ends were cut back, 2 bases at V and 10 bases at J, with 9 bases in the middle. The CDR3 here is CASSLNPEEQFF. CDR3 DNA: TGTGCCAGCAGTTTAAATCCAGAGGAGCAGTTCTTC.

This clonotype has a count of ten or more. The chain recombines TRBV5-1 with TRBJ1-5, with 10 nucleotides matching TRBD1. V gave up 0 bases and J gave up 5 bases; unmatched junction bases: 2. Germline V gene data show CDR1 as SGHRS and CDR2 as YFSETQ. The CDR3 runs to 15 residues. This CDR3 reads CASSLGGTGDQPQHF. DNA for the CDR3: TGCGCCAGCAGCTTGGGGGGGACAGGGGATCAGCCCCAGCATTTT.

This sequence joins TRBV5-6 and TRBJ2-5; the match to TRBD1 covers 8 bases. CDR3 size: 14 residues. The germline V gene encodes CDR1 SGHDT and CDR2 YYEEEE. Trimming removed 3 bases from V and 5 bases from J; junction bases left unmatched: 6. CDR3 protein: CASSSWTGFETQYF. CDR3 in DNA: TGTGCCAGCAGCTCCTGGACAGGGTTCGAGACCCAGTACTTC.

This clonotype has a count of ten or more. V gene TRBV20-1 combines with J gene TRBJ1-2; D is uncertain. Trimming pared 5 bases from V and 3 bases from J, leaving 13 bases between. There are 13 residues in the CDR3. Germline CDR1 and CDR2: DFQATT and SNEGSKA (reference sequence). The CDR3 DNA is TGCAGTGCTGAGAGGACGGACTACTATGGCTACACCTTC. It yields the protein CSAERTDYYGYTF.

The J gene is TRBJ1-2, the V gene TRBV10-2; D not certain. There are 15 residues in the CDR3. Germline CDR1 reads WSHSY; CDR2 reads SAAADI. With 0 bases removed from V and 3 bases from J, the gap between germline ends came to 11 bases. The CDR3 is CASSESLRLDYGYTF. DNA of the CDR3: TGCGCCAGCAGTGAGTCTTTGCGGCTGGACTATGGCTACACCTTC.

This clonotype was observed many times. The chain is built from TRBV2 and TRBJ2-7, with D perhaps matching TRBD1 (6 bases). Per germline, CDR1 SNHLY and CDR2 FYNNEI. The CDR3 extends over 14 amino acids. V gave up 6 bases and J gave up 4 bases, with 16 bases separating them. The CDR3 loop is CASSGLGRGYEQYF. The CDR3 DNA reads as TGTGCCAGCAGCGGCCTTGGCAGGGGTTACGAGCAGTACTTC.

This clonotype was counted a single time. The DNA for the CDR3 is TGTGCCAGCACTCGAGCGGGAGGACTAGAGACCCAGTACTTC. Translated: CASTRAGGLETQYF. This sequence joins TRBV2 and TRBJ2-5; 9 bases match TRBD2. The germline V gene encodes CDR1 SNHLY and CDR2 FYNNEI. The V gene end was trimmed by 7 bases and the J gene end by 4 bases; junction bases not matched to a gene: 7. The CDR3 totals 14 residues. Drawing the rest from reference TRBV2 and TRBJ2-5, the complete variable domain is EPEVTQTPSHQVTQMGQEVILRCVPISNHLYFYWYRQILGQKVEFLVSFYNNEISEKSEIFDDQFSVERPDGSNFTLKIRSTKLEDSAMYFCASTRAGGLETQYFGPGTRLLVL.

The CDR3 DNA sequence: TGTGCCAGCACCACCCAGCCGGGACAGGCCTACGAGCAGTACTTC. This gives the protein CASTTQPGQAYEQYF. This chain connects TRBV7-8 to TRBJ2-7; 8 bases are shared with TRBD1. Germline V gives CDR1 SGHVS, CDR2 FQNEAQ. Trimming removed 7 bases from V and 2 bases from J; junction bases left unmatched: 10. The CDR3 sequence is 15 residues long.

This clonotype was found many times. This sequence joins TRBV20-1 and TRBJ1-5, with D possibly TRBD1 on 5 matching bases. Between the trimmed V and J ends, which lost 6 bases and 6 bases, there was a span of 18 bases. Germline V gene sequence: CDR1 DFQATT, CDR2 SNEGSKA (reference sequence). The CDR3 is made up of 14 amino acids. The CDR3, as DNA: TGCAGTGCCTCCATGGGAGGGGCGGGTCAGCCCCAGCATTTT. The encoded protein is CSASMGGAGQPQHF.

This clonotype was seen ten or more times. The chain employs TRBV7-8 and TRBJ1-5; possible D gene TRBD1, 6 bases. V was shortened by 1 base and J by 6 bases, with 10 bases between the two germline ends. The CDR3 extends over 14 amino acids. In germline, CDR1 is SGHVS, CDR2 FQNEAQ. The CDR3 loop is CASSLEAGAQPQHF. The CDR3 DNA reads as TGTGCCAGCAGCTTAGAGGCAGGGGCTCAGCCCCAGCATTTT.

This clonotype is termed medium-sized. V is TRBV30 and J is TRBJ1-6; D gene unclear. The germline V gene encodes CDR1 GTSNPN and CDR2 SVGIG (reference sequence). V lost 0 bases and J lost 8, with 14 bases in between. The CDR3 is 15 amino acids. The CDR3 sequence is CAWSVLDSRYSPLHF. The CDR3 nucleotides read TGTGCCTGGAGTGTATTGGATTCGAGATATTCACCCCTCCACTTT.

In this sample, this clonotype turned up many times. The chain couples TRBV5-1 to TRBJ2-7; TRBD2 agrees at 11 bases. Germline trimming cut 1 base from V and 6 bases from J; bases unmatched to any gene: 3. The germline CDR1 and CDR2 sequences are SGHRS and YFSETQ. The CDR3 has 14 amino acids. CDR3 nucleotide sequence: TGCGCCAGCAGCTTGACTAGCGGGAGAACCGAGCAGTACTTC. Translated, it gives CASSLTSGRTEQYF.

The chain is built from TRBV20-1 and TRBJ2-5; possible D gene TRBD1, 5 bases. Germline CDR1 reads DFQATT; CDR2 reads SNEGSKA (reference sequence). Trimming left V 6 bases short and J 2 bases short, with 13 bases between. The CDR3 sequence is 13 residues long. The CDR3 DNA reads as TGCAGTGCCCAAGGGCAGGGTCAAGAGACCCAGTACTTC. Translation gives CSAQGQGQETQYF.

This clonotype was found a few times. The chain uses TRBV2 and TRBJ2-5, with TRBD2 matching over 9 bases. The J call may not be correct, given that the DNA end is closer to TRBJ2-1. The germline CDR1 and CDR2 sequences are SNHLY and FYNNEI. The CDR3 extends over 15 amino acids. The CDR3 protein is CASSVTIAGDNEQFF. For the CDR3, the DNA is TGTGCCAGCAGTGTAACCATAGCGGGGGACAATGAGCAGTTCTTC.

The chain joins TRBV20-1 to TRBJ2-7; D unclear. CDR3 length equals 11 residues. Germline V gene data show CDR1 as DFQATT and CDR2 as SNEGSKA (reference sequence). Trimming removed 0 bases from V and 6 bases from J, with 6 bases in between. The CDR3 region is CSAREWGEQYF. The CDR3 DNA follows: TGCAGTGCTAGAGAATGGGGCGAGCAGTACTTC.

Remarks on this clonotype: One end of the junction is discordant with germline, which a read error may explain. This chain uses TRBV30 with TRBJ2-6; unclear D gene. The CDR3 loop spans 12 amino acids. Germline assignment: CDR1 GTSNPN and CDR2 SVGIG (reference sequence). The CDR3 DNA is TGTGCCTGGAGTGTAACAGAGAACACTGAAGCTTTC. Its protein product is CAWSVTENTEAF.

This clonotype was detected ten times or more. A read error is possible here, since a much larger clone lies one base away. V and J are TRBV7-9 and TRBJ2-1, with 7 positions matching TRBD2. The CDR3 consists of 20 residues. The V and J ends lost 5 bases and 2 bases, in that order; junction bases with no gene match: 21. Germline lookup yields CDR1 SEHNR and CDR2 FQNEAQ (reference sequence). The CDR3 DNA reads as TGTGCCAGCAGCGTCGATGCGGCTAGCGGCCTTCTCAGCCCCTACAATGAGCAGTTCTTC. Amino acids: CASSVDAASGLLSPYNEQFF.

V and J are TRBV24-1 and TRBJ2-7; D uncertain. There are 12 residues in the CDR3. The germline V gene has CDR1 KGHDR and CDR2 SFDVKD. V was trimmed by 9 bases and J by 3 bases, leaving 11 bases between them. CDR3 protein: CATAGDYYEQYF. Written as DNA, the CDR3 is TGTGCCACCGCAGGAGATTACTACGAGCAGTACTTC.

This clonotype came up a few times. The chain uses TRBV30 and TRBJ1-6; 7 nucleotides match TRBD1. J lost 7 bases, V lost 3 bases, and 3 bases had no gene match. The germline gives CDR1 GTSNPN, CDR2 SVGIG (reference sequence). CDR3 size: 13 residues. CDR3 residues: CAWRGQPNSPLHF. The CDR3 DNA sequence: TGTGCCTGGAGGGGACAGCCAAATTCACCCCTCCACTTT.

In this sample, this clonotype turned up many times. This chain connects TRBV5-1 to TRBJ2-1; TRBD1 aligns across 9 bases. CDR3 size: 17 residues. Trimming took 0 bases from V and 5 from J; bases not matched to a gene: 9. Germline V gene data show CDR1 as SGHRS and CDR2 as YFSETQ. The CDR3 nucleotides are TGCGCCAGCAGCTTGGTGCCCACCGGACAGGGGCACAATGAGCAGTTCTTC. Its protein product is CASSLVPTGQGHNEQFF.